This TCR beta chain derives from a study of T cells in Graves' hyperthyroidism and ophthalmopathy. Study conclusions and caveats: The model predicted ophthalmopathy a median roughly 6.5 months before onset.

TCR beta CDR3 region amplification was performed from RNA transcripts. During a first-round RT-PCR of the TCR CDR3, the HTBI primer set was used. TCRdb reanalysed the multiplex PCR reads using MiXCR and keeps one entry per CDR3 protein. Of about 420,000 distinct CDR3 sequences listed, around 16% were seen once; the top ten hold approximately 7.5%. This clonotype was seen many times. No antigen is known for it. Sample: blood. The TCR comes from a woman aged 18-29 years with Graves' hyperthyroidism.

The CDR3 loop reads CASSRRGADEQYF. CDR3 DNA: TGTGCCAGCAGCCGACGGGGGGCAGATGAGCAGTACTTC. This sequence joins TRBV3-1 and TRBJ2-7; D possibly corresponds to TRBD2 (7 bases). This CDR3 is built from 13 residues. Trimming left V 4 bases short and J 7 bases short, with 14 bases between. CDR1 is LGHDT and CDR2 is YNNKEL in the germline V gene (reference sequence).